The 32 T cell receptor beta chains below come from one sample, sequenced in a study of blood T cell repertoires in COVID-19. Only in-frame clones appear in the TCRdb table, and some are missing; sequencing was by immunoSEQ multiplex PCR. The sample consists of under 35,000 clones, about nine tenths of them appearing once. The specimen was peripheral blood. The receptors come from a woman aged 50 to 60 with active COVID-19.

V and J are TRBV9 and TRBJ2-2, with 11 nucleotides matching TRBD1. The CDR3 is 17 residues long. Trimming removed 4 bases from V and 4 bases from J; junction bases left unmatched: 9. Germline loops: CDR1 SGDLS, CDR2 YYNGEE. The CDR3 bases are TGTGCCAGCAGCTCCCGAGCCGGGACAGGGGGCACCGGGGAGCTGTTTTTT. It translates to CASSSRAGTGGTGELFF.

This rearrangement joins TRBV27 to TRBJ1-5; TRBD1 might be the D (6 bases). V gave up 5 bases and J gave up 3 bases, with 11 bases separating them. From germline, CDR1 is MNHEY and CDR2 SMNVEV (reference sequence). CDR3 length: 14 residues. The CDR3 nucleotides read TGTGCCAGCAGTCGGGGGGCCCACAATCAGCCCCAGCATTTT. This encodes CASSRGAHNQPQHF.

This clone was counted a single time. The V gene is TRBV10-1, the J gene TRBJ2-7; TRBD1 is a possible D gene (6 bases). The CDR3 is made up of 14 amino acids. In germline, CDR1 is WNHNN, CDR2 SYGVQD (reference sequence). Trimming cost V 8 bases and J 5 bases, with 19 bases left between them. The CDR3 reads CASSPQDSAHEQYF. DNA of the CDR3: TGCGCCAGCTCCCCGCAGGACAGTGCTCACGAGCAGTACTTC.

The CDR3 region is CAISDPDGLHYSNQPQHF. DNA of the CDR3: TGTGCCATCAGTGATCCGGACGGACTGCATTATAGCAATCAGCCCCAGCATTTT. The chain joins TRBV10-3 to TRBJ1-5, with D unresolved. V lost 3 bases and J 0 bases, leaving 18 bases between the germline ends. Germline values: CDR1 ENHRY, CDR2 SYGVKD. This CDR3 has 18 amino acids.

The chain combines TRBV28 with TRBJ2-7; TRBD1 is a possible D gene (5 bases). The germline V gene has CDR1 MDHEN and CDR2 SYDVKM. V lost 4 bases and J lost 3, with 7 bases in between. This CDR3 has 12 amino acids. The CDR3 DNA is TGTGCCAGCAGTTATCAGGGCTACGAGCAGTACTTC. It codes for CASSYQGYEQYF.

This clone is labeled medium-sized. J is TRBJ2-7 and V is TRBV19, with D perhaps matching TRBD2 (5 bases). Trimming took 7 bases from V and 3 from J, leaving 13 bases between them. The CDR3 covers 13 residues. Germline CDR1 is LNHDA and CDR2 is SQIVND (reference sequence). The CDR3 is CASNRDGDYEQYF. In nucleotides, the CDR3 is TGTGCCAGTAATAGAGACGGGGACTACGAGCAGTACTTC.

The count of this clone is one. This rearrangement joins TRBV27 to TRBJ2-1, with TRBD2 identical over 10 bases. Per the germline V gene, CDR1 is MNHEY and CDR2 is SMNVEV (reference sequence). The CDR3 contains 16 residues. J gave up 2 bases and V 3 bases, and 4 bases lay outside the gene matches. Written as DNA, the CDR3 is TGTGCCAGCAGTTTCGGGACTAGCGAGGCCTACAATGAGCAGTTCTTC. It codes for CASSFGTSEAYNEQFF.

The rearrangement joins TRBV7-6 to TRBJ2-1, with a tentative D call TRBD2 (6 bases). The ends were cut back, 3 bases at V and 2 bases at J, with 8 bases in the middle. This CDR3 spans 14 amino acids. CDR1 and CDR2 from the germline V gene are SGHVS and FNYEAQ. CDR3 nucleotide sequence: TGTGCCAGCAGCTTCGGGGGTACCTACAATGAGCAGTTCTTC. This codes for CASSFGGTYNEQFF.

The chain uses TRBV18 and TRBJ2-3; the D gene is possibly TRBD1 (6 bases). The CDR3 sequence is 15 residues long. Trimming took 6 bases from V and 2 from J, leaving 15 bases between them. Germline lookup yields CDR1 KGHSH and CDR2 LQKENI. CDR3 residues: CASSPRQANTDTQYF. Written as DNA, the CDR3 is TGTGCCAGCTCCCCTAGACAGGCGAACACAGATACGCAGTATTTT.

The J gene is TRBJ2-7, the V gene TRBV9; 7 bases are a match to TRBD1. J gave up 3 bases and V 3 bases, and 6 bases lay outside the gene matches. The germline V gene encodes CDR1 SGDLS and CDR2 YYNGEE. The CDR3 covers 14 residues. The CDR3 reads CASSAQTGRYEQYF. The CDR3 DNA follows: TGTGCCAGCAGCGCCCAGACAGGGCGCTACGAGCAGTACTTC. Full variable domain (outside the CDR3, taken from reference TRBV9 and TRBJ2-7): DSGVTQTPKHLITATGQRVTLRCSPRSGDLSVYWYQQSLDQGLQFLIQYYNGEERAKGNILERFSAQQFPDLHSELNLSSLELGDSALYFCASSAQTGRYEQYFGPGTRLTVT.

V is TRBV30 and J is TRBJ2-5; 10 bases align to TRBD1. Unmatched junction bases numbered 5, after V lost 4 bases and J lost 0 bases. The CDR3 is 15 amino acids. Per the germline V gene, CDR1 is GTSNPN and CDR2 is SVGIG (reference sequence). CDR3 bases: TGTGCCTGGACCAGGGACAGGGGAGACCAAGAGACCCAGTACTTC. Translation: CAWTRDRGDQETQYF.

This chain joins TRBV24-1 and TRBJ2-1, with 7 bases lining up with TRBD2. This CDR3 spans 14 amino acids. CDR1 and CDR2 (germline): KGHDR, SFDVKD. The V and J ends lost 7 bases and 0 bases, in that order; junction bases with no gene match: 2. Here the CDR3 reads CATSRTSSYNEQFF. Written as DNA, the CDR3 is TGTGCCACCAGCCGGACTAGCTCCTACAATGAGCAGTTCTTC.

This clone was picked up one time. The J gene is TRBJ1-2, the V gene TRBV5-5; no reliable D call. The CDR3 extends over 14 amino acids. Trimming removed 0 bases at V and 4 bases at J, with 10 bases between. Germline loops: CDR1 SGHKS, CDR2 YYEKEE (reference sequence). CDR3 in DNA: TGTGCCAGCAGCTTGGTCCCCTTGAGCTATGGCTACACCTTC. Translated: CASSLVPLSYGYTF.

V gene TRBV7-9 combines with J gene TRBJ2-5; 9 nucleotides agree with TRBD1. This CDR3 spans 14 amino acids. The V segment lost 4 bases and the J segment 5 bases; nucleotides outside the gene matches: 5. Germline CDR1 is SEHNR and CDR2 is FQNEAQ (reference sequence). The CDR3 region has the DNA TGTGCCAGCAGCTCGACAGGGGGTGAGGAGACCCAGTACTTC. This codes for CASSSTGGEETQYF.

The chain links TRBV12-3 or TRBV12-4 to TRBJ2-3; D is ambiguous. The CDR3 extends over 13 amino acids. The V gene lost 6 bases and the J gene lost 0 bases, with 7 bases spanning the gap. The CDR3 region has the DNA TGTGCCAGCAGCCTAGGTAGCACAGATACGCAGTATTTT. Protein: CASSLGSTDTQYF.

V is TRBV18 and J is TRBJ2-7; TRBD2 agrees at 9 bases. In germline, CDR1 is KGHSH, CDR2 LQKENI. Trimming removed 1 base from V and 2 bases from J; junction bases left unmatched: 3. CDR3 length: 15 amino acids. The CDR3 bases are TGTGCCAGCTCACCACTGACTAGCGGCACCTACGAGCAGTACTTC. Its translation: CASSPLTSGTYEQYF.

The chain employs TRBV30 and TRBJ2-3; 11 bases match TRBD2. CDR3 length: 18 amino acids. Germline lookup yields CDR1 GTSNPN and CDR2 SVGIG (reference sequence). With V trimmed by 3 bases and J by 7 bases, 18 bases remained unmatched. The CDR3 DNA reads as TGTGCCTGGAGGGCAACTAGCGGGAGACCTCTGCCCACTTATACGCAGTATTTT. This gives the protein CAWRATSGRPLPTYTQYF. Full variable domain (rest looked up from reference TRBV30 and TRBJ2-3): SQTIHQWPATLVQPVGSPLSLECTVEGTSNPNLYWYRQAAGRGLQLLFYSVGIGQISSEVPQNLSASRPQDRQFILSSKKLLLSDSGFYLCAWRATSGRPLPTYTQYFGPGTRLTVL.

The rearrangement uses TRBV5-1 and TRBJ1-1; D call uncertain. CDR1 and CDR2 (germline): SGHRS, YFSETQ. The CDR3 sequence is 14 residues long. The germline V and J ends were trimmed by 3 bases and 4 bases, with 13 bases remaining between them. The CDR3 reads CASSSLSGSTEAFF. DNA for the CDR3: TGCGCCAGCAGCTCCTTAAGTGGGAGCACTGAAGCTTTCTTT.

The rearrangement uses TRBV5-1 and TRBJ2-7; possible D gene TRBD2, 9 bases. V shed 5 bases and J shed 5 bases, with 20 bases lying between them. The length of the CDR3 is 15 residues. CDR1 and CDR2 from the germline V gene are SGHRS and YFSETQ. The CDR3 loop reads CASSSQLAGQDEQYF. DNA for the CDR3: TGCGCCAGCAGTTCCCAGCTAGCGGGACAGGACGAGCAGTACTTC.

J is TRBJ2-1 and V is TRBV25-1; 8 nucleotides agree with TRBD2. Germline trimming cut 5 bases from V and 0 bases from J; bases unmatched to any gene: 3. Germline V gene lookup returns CDR1 MGHDK and CDR2 SYGVNS. CDR3 length: 15 residues. CDR3 sequence reads: CASSLAGTSYNEQFF. For the CDR3, the DNA is TGTGCCAGCAGTTTAGCGGGAACCTCCTACAATGAGCAGTTCTTC.

The CDR3 loop reads CASSPPASGMETQYF. As DNA, the CDR3 is TGTGCCAGCTCACCACCGGCTAGCGGGATGGAGACCCAGTACTTC. The rearrangement uses TRBV18 and TRBJ2-5; TRBD2 aligns across 9 bases. This CDR3 is 15 amino acids long. In germline, CDR1 is KGHSH, CDR2 LQKENI. J was trimmed by 5 bases and V by 0 bases; bases with no gene match: 4.

This clone was counted a single time. This chain connects TRBV3-1 (or the pseudogene TRBV3-2) to TRBJ1-3; D is unclear. The V gene's germline CDR1 is LGHDT and CDR2 YNNKEL (reference sequence). The CDR3 is 15 amino acids. V lost 0 bases, J lost 0 bases, and 6 bases lay in between. CDR3 amino acids: CASSQDTASGNTIYF. CDR3 DNA sequence: TGTGCCAGCAGCCAAGACACAGCCTCTGGAAACACCATATATTTT.

The V call is TRBV5-8, the J call TRBJ1-2; D possibly corresponds to TRBD1 (5 bases). Trimming cost V 4 bases and J 2 bases, with 9 bases left between them. The length of the CDR3 is 13 residues. Germline V gives CDR1 SGHTS, CDR2 YDEGEE. This CDR3 reads CASSKTENYGYTF. The CDR3 bases are TGTGCCAGCAGCAAGACAGAGAACTATGGCTACACCTTC.

This clone appeared a single time. V and J are TRBV10-3 and TRBJ1-1; no clear D gene. Germline CDR1 is ENHRY and CDR2 is SYGVKD. Trimming took off 8 bases at V and 3 bases at J, with 7 bases between the two ends. CDR3 length equals 11 residues. The CDR3 region is CAIQDYTEAFF. In DNA, the CDR3 is TGTGCCATCCAGGACTACACTGAAGCTTTCTTT.

The CDR3 region is CASSYLGTGNNEQFF. The CDR3, as DNA: TGTGCCAGCAGTTACTTAGGGACTGGTAACAATGAGCAGTTCTTC. This chain joins TRBV6-6 and TRBJ2-1; D possibly corresponds to TRBD2 (6 bases). This CDR3 contains 15 residues. Germline lookup yields CDR1 MNHNY and CDR2 SVGAGI (reference sequence). Trimming shortened V by 1 base and J by 5 bases, and 12 bases separated the two germline ends.

The chain links TRBV28 to TRBJ2-3, with 11 bases that match TRBD1. The length of the CDR3 is 16 residues. Germline values: CDR1 MDHEN, CDR2 SYDVKM. V gave up 4 bases and J gave up 5 bases; unmatched junction bases: 8. Here the CDR3 DNA reads TGTGCCAGCAGTTCTAGGACAGGGGGCAAGATAGATACGCAGTATTTT. It yields the protein CASSSRTGGKIDTQYF.

This sequence joins TRBV19 and TRBJ1-1; no clear D gene. Germline V gives CDR1 LNHDA, CDR2 SQIVND (reference sequence). V dropped 1 base and J dropped 1 base, with 10 bases sitting between them. The CDR3 loop spans 15 amino acids. CDR3 in amino acids: CASSIGGGTNTEAFF. The CDR3 nucleotides are TGTGCCAGTAGTATAGGGGGAGGAACGAACACTGAAGCTTTCTTT.

The rearrangement uses TRBV28 and TRBJ1-1; D remains ambiguous. The CDR3 is made up of 14 amino acids. The germline V and J ends were trimmed by 5 bases and 0 bases, with 10 bases remaining between them. The germline V gene has CDR1 MDHEN and CDR2 SYDVKM. The chain's CDR3 is CASSRGIMNTEAFF. The DNA of the CDR3 is TGTGCCAGCAGTCGGGGTATCATGAACACTGAAGCTTTCTTT.

This clone showed up just once. V and J are TRBV10-1 and TRBJ2-7; the D gene is possibly TRBD2 (5 bases). This CDR3 comprises 15 residues. With 0 bases removed from V and 3 bases from J, the gap between germline ends came to 12 bases. Germline CDR1 and CDR2: WNHNN and SYGVQD (reference sequence). CDR3 sequence (DNA): TGCGCCAGCAGTGAGTCGGGAGACCCAAACTACGAGCAGTACTTC. It yields the protein CASSESGDPNYEQYF.

This chain connects TRBV9 to TRBJ2-2, with D unclear. The CDR3 totals 13 residues. Trimming cost V 3 bases and J 5 bases, with 8 bases left between them. The germline CDR1 and CDR2 sequences are SGDLS and YYNGEE. The CDR3 region is CASSASYTGELFF. The CDR3 DNA sequence: TGTGCCAGCAGCGCCTCGTATACCGGGGAGCTGTTTTTT.

The rearrangement uses TRBV30 and TRBJ2-7; the D gene is possibly TRBD2 (6 bases). CDR3 length: 15 amino acids. With 0 bases removed from V and 5 bases from J, the gap between germline ends came to 17 bases. Germline V gene sequence: CDR1 GTSNPN, CDR2 SVGIG (reference sequence). CDR3 sequence: CAWSVLSGTGDEQYF. The CDR3 DNA sequence: TGTGCCTGGAGTGTACTCTCAGGGACTGGCGACGAGCAGTACTTC.

CDR3 nucleotide sequence: TGTGCCAGCAGCCAAAGCGGGGTCAACGAGCAGTACTTC. It is translated as CASSQSGVNEQYF. V and J are TRBV3-1 (or the pseudogene TRBV3-2) and TRBJ2-7, with TRBD2 matching over 7 bases. This CDR3 has 13 residues. V gave up 2 bases and J gave up 5 bases; unmatched junction bases: 3. Germline values: CDR1 LGHDT, CDR2 YNNKEL (reference sequence).